A single sample gave rise to the 18 T cell receptor beta chains below, sequenced in a study of graft-versus-host responses after intestinal transplantation. Grafts had their tissue processed, releasing intraepithelial and lamina propria lymphocytes. TCRdb keeps only in-frame clones here, not all; method: immunoSEQ multiplex PCR. The data show approximately 4,000 clones, approximately 70% seen once. Source: ileum tissue, taken 17 days after transplant. The receptors come from a human patient who received an intestinal transplant, so some T cells may come from the graft donor.

The V gene is TRBV5-8, the J gene TRBJ2-7, with a possible D match to TRBD1 (6 bases). V was pared by 7 bases and J by 3 bases, with 14 bases between. CDR3 length equals 13 residues. The germline V gene encodes CDR1 SGHTS and CDR2 YDEGEE. The CDR3 DNA sequence: TGTGCCAGCTTGCCCCGGGACAACTACGAGCAGTACGTC. This gives the protein CASLPRDNYEQYV.

V is TRBV28 and J is TRBJ2-5; 7 bases agree with TRBD2. The CDR3 is 15 residues long. Germline lookup yields CDR1 MDHEN and CDR2 SYDVKM. The junction had 8 bases not matched to a gene; V was cut back by 5 bases and J by 2 bases. The CDR3: CASSQSLAAQETQYF. Here the CDR3 DNA reads TGTGCCAGCAGTCAATCCCTAGCGGCTCAAGAGACCCAGTACTTC.

The CDR3 DNA reads TGTGCCAGCAGCCAATTCAGGGGGCGTGACGTGTATGGCTACACCTTC. Protein: CASSQFRGRDVYGYTF. The rearrangement joins TRBV14 to TRBJ1-2; 8 positions match TRBD1. CDR1 SGHDN and CDR2 FVKESK come from the germline V gene. The junction had 10 bases not matched to a gene; V was cut back by 2 bases and J by 5 bases. The CDR3 is 16 residues long.

The chain recombines TRBV28 with TRBJ1-2; TRBD1 is a possible D gene (6 bases). Between the trimmed V and J ends, which lost 3 bases and 8 bases, there was a span of 13 bases. The V gene's germline CDR1 is MDHEN and CDR2 SYDVKM. The CDR3 is 13 amino acids. CDR3 sequence: CASSFTGKGGYTF. The CDR3 DNA is TGTGCCAGCAGTTTTACAGGGAAAGGGGGCTACACCTTC.

The CDR3 loop reads CASSQYKGLAGGNEQFF. CDR3 DNA sequence: TGTGCCAGCAGCCAATATAAGGGACTAGCGGGGGGCAATGAGCAGTTCTTC. This sequence joins TRBV14 and TRBJ2-1, with TRBD2 matching over 15 bases. Germline CDR1 reads SGHDN; CDR2 reads FVKESK. The CDR3 runs 17 residues. V dropped 2 bases and J dropped 6; count of bases not matched to a gene: 5. Filled out from reference TRBV14 and TRBJ2-1, the complete variable domain reads EAGVTQFPSHSVIEKGQTVTLRCDPISGHDNLYWYRRVMGKEIKFLLHFVKESKQDESGMPNNRFLAERTGGTYSTLKVQPAELEDSGVYFCASSQYKGLAGGNEQFFGPGTRLTVL.

V gene TRBV6-5 combines with J gene TRBJ2-7; D unclear. Per germline, CDR1 MNHEY and CDR2 SVGAGI. V shed 6 bases and J shed 3 bases, with 9 bases lying between them. This CDR3 has 12 residues. In DNA form, the CDR3 reads TGTGCCAGCAGAGAATCAGACTACGAGCAGTACGTC. Translation gives CASRESDYEQYV.

This chain joins TRBV7-9 and TRBJ2-1, with D tentatively TRBD1 (7 bases). Trimming left V 0 bases short and J 7 bases short, with 10 bases between. Germline V lookup: CDR1 SEHNR, CDR2 FQNEAQ (reference sequence). The CDR3 has 14 amino acids. The CDR3 here is CASSLAQGRNEQFF. Written as DNA, the CDR3 is TGTGCCAGCAGCTTAGCACAGGGGAGGAATGAGCAGTTCTTC.

V and J are TRBV6-4 and TRBJ2-3; 11 nucleotides match TRBD2. The V gene's germline CDR1 is MRHNA and CDR2 SNTAGT. V dropped 0 bases and J dropped 4; count of bases not matched to a gene: 0. The CDR3 loop spans 15 amino acids. The CDR3 region is CASSDSSGGADTQYF. The CDR3 region has the DNA TGTGCCAGCAGTGACTCTAGCGGGGGGGCAGATACGCAGTATTTT.

This chain links TRBV7-9 with TRBJ1-1; the D gene is possibly TRBD1 (5 bases). The V and J ends lost 10 bases and 4 bases respectively, with 25 bases between them. The CDR3 has 16 residues. Germline V gene lookup returns CDR1 SEHNR and CDR2 FQNEAQ (reference sequence). The CDR3 here is CAITTGSGRGITEAFF. The CDR3 DNA reads as TGTGCCATCACTACGGGCTCAGGGCGGGGTATCACTGAAGCTTTCTTT.

J is TRBJ2-3 and V is TRBV5-1; 10 nucleotides align to TRBD2. The ends lost 5 bases at V and 5 bases at J; junction bases unmatched: 8. The length of the CDR3 is 15 residues. Germline V gene lookup returns CDR1 SGHRS and CDR2 YFSETQ. This CDR3 reads CASSSSGGAKDTQYF. CDR3 in DNA: TGCGCCAGCAGTTCGAGCGGGGGGGCTAAAGATACGCAGTATTTT.

The chain uses TRBV7-2 and TRBJ2-7; 11 bases line up with TRBD2. The CDR3 has 14 residues. V shed 5 bases, J shed 7 bases, and the junction held 7 bases outside the gene matches. Per germline, CDR1 SGHTA and CDR2 FQGNSA. CDR3: CASSLRLAGYEQYV. The DNA of the CDR3 is TGTGCCAGCAGCCTCAGACTAGCGGGGTATGAGCAGTACGTC.

The V gene is TRBV6-1, the J gene TRBJ2-3; TRBD1 matches 7 bases. In germline, CDR1 is MNHNS, CDR2 SASEGT. Trimming took 2 bases from V and 9 from J; bases not matched to a gene: 8. The CDR3 covers 14 residues. In DNA, the CDR3 is TGTGCCAGCAGTGAAACAATCCGACAGGGAACGCAGTATTTT. It specifies CASSETIRQGTQYF.

This chain uses TRBV4-1 with TRBJ2-5, with D unresolved. Germline V lookup: CDR1 MGHRA, CDR2 YSYEKL. The CDR3 is 14 amino acids. Trimming pared 0 bases from V and 4 bases from J, leaving 9 bases between. CDR3 coding DNA: TGCGCCAGCAGCCAAGATCGGTTTACAGAGACCCAGTACTTC. Encoded protein: CASSQDRFTETQYF.

This clone was counted a few times. J is TRBJ1-2 and V is TRBV19, with TRBD1 as a possible D gene (5 bases). The CDR3 is 14 residues long. Germline values: CDR1 LNHDA, CDR2 SQIVND (reference sequence). The V gene lost 4 bases and the J gene lost 0 bases, with 9 bases spanning the gap. CDR3 DNA: TGTGCCAGTAGTAAGGGGTCAGCTAACTATGGCTACACCTTC. Amino acids: CASSKGSANYGYTF.

This clone was detected once. The chain employs TRBV9 and TRBJ1-3, with D tentatively TRBD1 (5 bases). V was pared by 0 bases and J by 0 bases, with 13 bases between. Germline V CDR1 and CDR2: SGDLS, YYNGEE. The CDR3 length is 17 residues. The CDR3 DNA reads as TGTGCCAGCAGCGTAGTTGACAGTCTTTACTCTGGAAACACCATATATTTT. This gives the protein CASSVVDSLYSGNTIYF.

CDR3 nucleotides: TGTGCCAGCAGGGGGGACAGGTCGACCTGGGGCACAGATACGCAGTATTTT. Its protein is CASRGDRSTWGTDTQYF. This chain uses TRBV2 with TRBJ2-3; 8 bases align to TRBD1. Germline CDR1 is SNHLY and CDR2 is FYNNEI. Trimming at V came to 6 bases and at J to 1 base, leaving 12 bases not matched to a gene. The CDR3 has 17 residues.

For this clone: Other DNA sequences of this sample code for an identical CDR3. The CDR3 nucleotides are TGTGCCAGCAGTGAAGGGACAGGGTTGAACACTGAAGCTTTCTTT. Residues: CASSEGTGLNTEAFF. The V and J genes are TRBV2 and TRBJ1-1; 8 positions agree with TRBD1. V lost 1 base and J lost 0; bases outside the gene matches: 1. Germline loops: CDR1 SNHLY, CDR2 FYNNEI. The CDR3 consists of 15 residues.

The chain employs TRBV11-3 and TRBJ2-3, with 7 bases identical to TRBD2. The CDR3 sequence is 15 residues long. V trimming: 4 bases; J trimming: 4 bases; junction bases outside the gene matches: 8. Germline CDR1 SGHNT, CDR2 YENEEA. The CDR3 protein is CASSWDGGTSDTQYF. CDR3 DNA: TGTGCCAGCAGCTGGGACGGGGGGACGTCAGATACGCAGTATTTT.